These T cell receptor beta chains were read from a single sample in a study of cytomegalovirus exposure and HLA in healthy donors. Here immunoSEQ multiplex PCR was the method, and the copy in TCRdb shows in-frame clones only, minus some. The sample shows some 200,000 clones, approximately 83% of them seen only once. Sequenced: PBMCs. The origin of the receptors is a girl aged 5 to 17 in good health and CMV-seronegative. The CDR3 runs from the conserved cysteine through the conserved F or W. D genes are given only for firm matches. The size of a clone is reported for some rows only, either as once, few or many, or as a class for expanded clones.

V gene	clone size	J gene	D gene	CDR3 protein	CDR3 DNA
TRBV7-2	NA	TRBJ1-4	TRBD1	CASSTGPYRGTHRNEKLFF	TGTGCCAGCAGCACTGGACCTTACAGGGGGACTCACAGAAATGAAAAACTGTTTTTT
TRBV4-2	few	TRBJ2-3	NA	CASSPLEGTDTQYF	TGTGCCAGCAGCCCCCTCGAGGGAACAGATACGCAGTATTTT
TRBV7-2	NA	TRBJ2-1	TRBD2	CASSLVPGTSGNEQFF	TGTGCCAGCAGCTTAGTTCCCGGGACTAGCGGCAATGAGCAGTTCTTC
TRBV12-1	NA	TRBJ2-7	NA	CASPWTGGMDYEQYF	TGTGCCAGCCCCTGGACAGGGGGAATGGACTACGAGCAGTACTTC
TRBV4-1	NA	TRBJ2-4	TRBD1	CASSQEGQGATKNIQYF	TGCGCCAGCAGCCAAGAAGGGCAGGGGGCGACCAAAAACATTCAGTACTTC
TRBV7-3	NA	TRBJ2-4	NA	CASSLTTAGIQYF	TGTGCCAGCAGCTTAACCACGGCAGGGATTCAGTACTTC
TRBV14	NA	TRBJ1-2	NA	CASSQGGRHLNYGYTF	TGTGCCAGCAGCCAAGGCGGGAGGCACCTTAACTATGGCTACACCTTC
TRBV7-3	NA	TRBJ2-5	TRBD2	CASSLGLAEQETQYF	TGTGCCAGCAGCTTAGGACTAGCGGAACAAGAGACCCAGTACTTC
TRBV7-6	NA	TRBJ2-5	NA	CASSLAASQETQYF	TGTGCCAGCAGCTTAGCGGCAAGTCAAGAGACCCAGTACTTC
TRBV29-1	NA	TRBJ1-3	NA	CSVEDWGPGNTIYF	TGCAGCGTTGAAGATTGGGGGCCTGGAAACACCATATATTTT
TRBV4-2	NA	TRBJ2-5	TRBD2	CASSHSPSGRAGETQYF	TGTGCCAGCAGCCATTCGCCTAGCGGGAGGGCCGGGGAGACCCAGTACTTC
TRBV30	NA	TRBJ2-1	TRBD2	CATGLAGGYNEQFF	TGTGCCACGGGACTAGCAGGCGGGTACAATGAGCAGTTCTTC
TRBV6-4	NA	TRBJ1-2	NA	CASSERFETGLGYTF	TGTGCCAGCAGTGAACGTTTCGAGACAGGACTTGGCTACACCTTC
TRBV28	once	TRBJ1-2	TRBD1	CASSSTGVISYGYTF	TGTGCCAGCAGTTCCACAGGGGTGATAAGCTATGGCTACACCTTC
TRBV28	NA	TRBJ1-1	NA	CASSSKLSEAFF	TGTGCCAGCAGTAGTAAACTATCCGAAGCTTTCTTT
TRBV4-3	NA	TRBJ1-2	NA	CASSQTPRGKDGYTF	TGCGCCAGCAGCCAGACCCCTCGGGGAAAAGATGGCTACACCTTC
TRBV6-1	NA	TRBJ1-2	NA	CATTATATYGYTF	TGTGCCACCACAGCAACGGCAACCTATGGCTACACCTTC
TRBV30	NA	TRBJ2-3	TRBD2	CAWSVMTSGRNTQYF	TGTGCCTGGAGTGTAATGACTAGCGGGAGGAATACGCAGTATTTT
TRBV28	NA	TRBJ1-1	TRBD1	CASSFGNRGAEAFF	TGTGCCAGCAGTTTTGGGAACAGGGGCGCTGAAGCTTTCTTT
TRBV18	NA	TRBJ2-4	NA	CASSPESAAQNIQYF	TGTGCCAGCTCACCCGAGAGCGCCGCCCAAAACATTCAGTACTTC
TRBV5-1	NA	TRBJ2-1	NA	CASSLLAGPGDEQFF	TGCGCCAGCAGCTTGTTGGCGGGGCCTGGCGATGAGCAGTTCTTC
TRBV18	once	TRBJ2-7	TRBD1	CASSPTGAGTYEQYF	TGTGCCAGCTCACCAACAGGGGCTGGAACCTACGAGCAGTACTTC
TRBV7-6	NA	TRBJ2-7	TRBD1	CASSSGDRSSYEQYF	TGTGCCAGCAGCTCAGGGGACAGAAGCTCCTACGAGCAGTACTTC
TRBV19	NA	TRBJ2-5	NA	CASSASLGEETQYF	TGTGCCAGTAGTGCGTCTCTTGGAGAAGAGACCCAGTACTTC
TRBV10-3	NA	TRBJ2-5	TRBD1	CAISERDREETQYF	TGTGCCATCAGTGAGAGGGACAGGGAAGAGACCCAGTACTTC
TRBV6-5	NA	TRBJ1-4	TRBD1	CASSPDRGLGGELFF	TGTGCCAGCAGCCCTGACAGGGGGCTCGGGGGAGAACTGTTTTTT
TRBV2	few	TRBJ1-1	TRBD1	CASSLQGAAFF	TGTGCCAGCAGTTTACAGGGGGCGGCTTTCTTT
TRBV7-6	NA	TRBJ2-1	NA	CASSRVAGSGDEQFF	TGTGCCAGCAGCCGGGTGGCAGGGTCTGGGGATGAGCAGTTCTTC
TRBV10-1	NA	TRBJ2-2	TRBD1	CASRGQGTTGELFF	TGCGCCAGCAGAGGACAGGGGACCACCGGGGAGCTGTTTTTT
TRBV18	NA	TRBJ2-6	TRBD1	CASSRAGTGGSGANVLTF	TGTGCCAGCTCACGAGCCGGGACAGGGGGCTCTGGGGCCAACGTCCTGACTTTC
TRBV6-5	NA	TRBJ1-2	TRBD1	CASSYQTGGAGYTF	TGTGCCAGCAGTTACCAGACAGGGGGCGCCGGCTACACCTTC
TRBV7-2	NA	TRBJ2-5	TRBD2	CASSLGLAGGQETQYF	TGTGCCAGCAGCTTAGGGCTAGCGGGGGGCCAAGAGACCCAGTACTTC
TRBV5-1	NA	TRBJ1-2	NA	CTSSLGPGVGRSNYGYTF	TGCACCAGCAGCTTGGGCCCGGGGGTTGGGCGGAGTAACTATGGCTACACCTTC
TRBV6-5	NA	TRBJ1-1	NA	CASSSQGRSEAFF	TGTGCCAGCAGTTCCCAGGGAAGATCTGAAGCTTTCTTT
TRBV7-2	NA	TRBJ1-1	NA	CASSWIQEAFF	TGTGCCAGCAGCTGGATACAGGAAGCTTTCTTT
TRBV7-2	NA	TRBJ1-1	NA	CASSANRANTEAFF	TGTGCCAGCAGCGCAAATAGAGCCAACACTGAAGCTTTCTTT
TRBV15	NA	TRBJ2-7	NA	CATSRGISSASVAYEQYF	TGTGCCACCAGCAGAGGGATTTCTAGTGCTAGCGTGGCATACGAGCAGTACTTC
TRBV9	NA	TRBJ2-6	NA	CASSSTGLQSSGANVLTF	TGTGCCAGCAGCTCGACAGGCCTTCAAAGCTCTGGGGCCAACGTCCTGACTTTC
TRBV7-8	NA	TRBJ1-3	NA	CASRESYAGNTIYF	TGTGCCAGCCGGGAGAGTTATGCTGGAAACACCATATATTTT
TRBV7-2	NA	TRBJ2-7	TRBD2	CASSALAGGRGYEQYF	TGTGCCAGCAGCGCACTAGCGGGGGGGCGAGGCTACGAGCAGTACTTC
TRBV6-5	NA	TRBJ2-2	NA	CASSYSAGSGELFF	TGTGCCAGCAGTTACTCGGCGGGGTCCGGGGAGCTGTTTTTT
TRBV6-5	NA	TRBJ2-7	TRBD2	CASSLAGGSYEQYF	TGTGCCAGTTCGTTAGCGGGGGGTTCCTACGAGCAGTACTTC
TRBV13	NA	TRBJ1-2	NA	CASSSIAGVKGAGAYGYTF	TGTGCCAGCAGCTCCATTGCAGGGGTAAAGGGCGCCGGGGCGTATGGCTACACCTTC
TRBV4-1	NA	TRBJ1-5	TRBD1	CASSHADRGGNQPQHF	TGCGCCAGCAGCCACGCCGACAGGGGGGGCAATCAGCCCCAGCATTTT
TRBV28	NA	TRBJ1-2	NA	CASSLQGSGLDF	TGTGCCAGCAGTTTACAGGGCAGCGGGTTAGACTTC
TRBV7-6	NA	TRBJ2-6	NA	CASRSSGANVLTF	TGTGCCAGCCGTTCGTCTGGGGCCAACGTCCTGACTTTC
TRBV7-9	NA	TRBJ2-2	NA	CASSRSGPPNTGELFF	TGTGCCAGCAGCCGAAGCGGCCCTCCGAACACCGGGGAGCTGTTTTTT
TRBV18	NA	TRBJ2-3	NA	CASSPRAPADTQYF	TGTGCCAGCTCACCACGGGCGCCGGCGGATACGCAGTATTTT
TRBV11-2	NA	TRBJ2-7	NA	CASSLGSGGESSYEQYF	TGTGCCAGCAGCTTAGGGAGCGGCGGGGAGTCGTCCTACGAGCAGTACTTC
TRBV2	once	TRBJ2-3	TRBD2	CASSERASGRVGDTQYF	TGTGCCAGCAGTGAAAGGGCTAGCGGGAGAGTGGGAGATACGCAGTATTTT
TRBV4-3	NA	TRBJ2-2	TRBD2	CASSQDPPRSGAGELFF	TGCGCCAGCAGCCAAGATCCTCCCAGGAGCGGGGCCGGGGAGCTGTTTTTT
TRBV10-2	NA	TRBJ1-5	NA	CASSEHGRLGPNQPQHF	TGCGCCAGCAGTGAGCACGGCAGGTTGGGGCCCAATCAGCCCCAGCATTTT
TRBV5-1	few	TRBJ1-1	NA	CASSFGAGNTEAFF	TGCGCCAGCTCATTTGGGGCGGGAAACACTGAAGCTTTCTTT
TRBV28	NA	TRBJ2-1	TRBD2	CASTTSGRVYEQFF	TGTGCCAGCACTACTAGCGGGAGAGTCTATGAGCAGTTCTTC
TRBV5-1	NA	TRBJ2-4	TRBD2	CASSLRGGLMAKNIQYF	TGCGCCAGCAGCTTGCGGGGGGGATTAATGGCCAAAAACATTCAGTACTTC